This TCR beta chain was profiled in a study of T cell repertoires in ileal Crohn's disease. Study-level background: All patients had surgery for stricturing (approximately 61%) or penetrating (39%) disease.

The CDR3 extends over 18 amino acids. From germline, CDR1 is MRHNA and CDR2 SNTAGT. Worth noting for this clone: The antigen remains undetermined.

Study conclusions and caveats: Endoscopic recurrence occurred in every patient whose clonality exceeded 26.8%. Clonal expansions were more frequent in active smokers than non-smokers at surgery.

The table came from immunoSEQ multiplex PCR; TCRdb's copy has only in-frame clones and leaves some out. Seen here are some 17,000 clones, about 90% observed once, and the top ten hold 5.5% to 7%. The sequenced sample consisted of ileal tissue. The receptor's source is an adult with Crohn's disease. V and J are TRBV6-4 and TRBJ2-5, with 10 nucleotides matching TRBD1. The DNA end is more similar to TRBJ2-7, so the J call may be wrong. Written as DNA, the CDR3 is TGTGCCAGCAGTGGCTGGGACAGGGGCAGGTCTGGGCTGTACGAGCAGTACTTC. It codes for CASSGWDRGRSGLYEQYF.